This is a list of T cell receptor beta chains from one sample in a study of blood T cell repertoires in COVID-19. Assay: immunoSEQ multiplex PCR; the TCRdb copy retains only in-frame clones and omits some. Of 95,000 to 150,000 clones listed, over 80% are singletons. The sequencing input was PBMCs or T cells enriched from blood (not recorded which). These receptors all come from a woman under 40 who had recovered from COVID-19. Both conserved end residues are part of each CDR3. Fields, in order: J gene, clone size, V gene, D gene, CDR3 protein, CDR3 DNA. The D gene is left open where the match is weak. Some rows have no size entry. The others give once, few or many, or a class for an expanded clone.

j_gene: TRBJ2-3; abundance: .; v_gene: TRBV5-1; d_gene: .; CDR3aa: CASSLLTNPSTDTQYF; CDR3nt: TGCGCCAGCAGCTTGCTGACTAACCCTAGCACAGATACGCAGTATTTT
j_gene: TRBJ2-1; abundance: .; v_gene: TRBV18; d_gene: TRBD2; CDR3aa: CASSPALAGEDNEQFF; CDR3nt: TGTGCCAGCTCACCGGCTCTAGCGGGAGAAGACAATGAGCAGTTCTTC
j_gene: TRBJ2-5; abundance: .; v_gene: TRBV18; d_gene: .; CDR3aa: CASSTSLAVETFGETQYF; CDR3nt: TGTGCCAGCTCAACCAGCCTGGCGGTAGAGACTTTTGGGGAGACCCAGTACTTC
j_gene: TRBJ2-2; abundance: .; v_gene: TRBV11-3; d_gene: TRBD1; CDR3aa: CASSPTLDRATTGELFF; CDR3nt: TGTGCCAGCAGTCCAACTCTCGACAGGGCGACCACCGGGGAGCTGTTTTTT
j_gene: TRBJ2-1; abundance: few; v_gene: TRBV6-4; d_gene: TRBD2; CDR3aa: CASSASGGEANEQFF; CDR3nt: TGTGCCAGCAGTGCAAGCGGGGGCGAGGCCAATGAGCAGTTCTTC
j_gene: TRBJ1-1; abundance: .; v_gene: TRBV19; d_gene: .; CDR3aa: CASSGTTKDTEAFF; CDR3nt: TGTGCCAGTAGTGGGACAACGAAGGACACTGAAGCTTTCTTT
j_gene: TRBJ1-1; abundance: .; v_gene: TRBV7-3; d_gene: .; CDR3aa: CASSLGNPVVEAFF; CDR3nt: TGTGCCAGCAGCCTCGGTAATCCGGTAGTAGAAGCTTTCTTT
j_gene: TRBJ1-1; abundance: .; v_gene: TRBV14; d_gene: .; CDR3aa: CASSPGGRVNTEAFF; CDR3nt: TGTGCCAGCAGCCCGGGAGGAAGAGTGAACACTGAAGCTTTCTTT
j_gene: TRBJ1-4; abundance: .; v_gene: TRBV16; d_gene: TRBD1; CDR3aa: CASSQSGQGHEKLFF; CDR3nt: TGTGCCAGCAGCCAATCGGGACAGGGGCATGAAAAACTGTTTTTT
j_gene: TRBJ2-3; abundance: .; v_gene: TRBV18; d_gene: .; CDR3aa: CASSPYEARSTDTQYF; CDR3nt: TGTGCCAGCTCACCCTACGAAGCGAGGAGCACAGATACGCAGTATTTT
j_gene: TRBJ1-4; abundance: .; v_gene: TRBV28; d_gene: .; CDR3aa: CASSPPTTTNEKLFF; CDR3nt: TGTGCCAGCAGTCCGCCGACAACAACTAATGAAAAACTGTTTTTT
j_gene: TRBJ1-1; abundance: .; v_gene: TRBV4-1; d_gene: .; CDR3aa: CASSRPGVRTEAFF; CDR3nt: TGCGCCAGCAGCCGCCCAGGGGTACGGACTGAAGCTTTCTTT
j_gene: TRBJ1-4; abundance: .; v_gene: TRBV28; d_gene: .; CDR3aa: CASSGAEGSNEKLFF; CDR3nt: TGTGCCAGCAGCGGGGCGGAGGGGAGTAACGAAAAACTGTTTTTT
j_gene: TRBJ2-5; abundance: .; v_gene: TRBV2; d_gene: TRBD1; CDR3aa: CASRRTGKETQYF; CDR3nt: TGTGCCAGCAGGCGGACAGGGAAAGAGACCCAGTACTTC
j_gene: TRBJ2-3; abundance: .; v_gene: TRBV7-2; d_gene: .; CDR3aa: CASSSFGDTQYF; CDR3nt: TGTGCCAGCAGCTCCTTCGGAGATACGCAGTATTTT
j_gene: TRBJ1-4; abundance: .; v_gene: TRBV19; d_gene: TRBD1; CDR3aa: CASSQDRVGKLFF; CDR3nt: TGTGCCAGTAGTCAGGACAGGGTGGGGAAACTGTTTTTT
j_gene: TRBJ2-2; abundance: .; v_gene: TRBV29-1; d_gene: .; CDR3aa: CSVIPGVNAGELFF; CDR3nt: TGCAGCGTTATTCCGGGGGTTAACGCCGGGGAGCTGTTTTTT
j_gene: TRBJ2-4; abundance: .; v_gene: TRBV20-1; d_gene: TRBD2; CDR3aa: CSVRGGNIQYF; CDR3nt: TGCAGCGTCCGGGGAGGGAACATTCAGTACTTC
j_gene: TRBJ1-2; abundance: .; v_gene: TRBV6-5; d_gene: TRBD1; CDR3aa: CASTDRGRAYGYTF; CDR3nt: TGTGCCAGCACCGACAGGGGAAGGGCCTATGGCTACACCTTC
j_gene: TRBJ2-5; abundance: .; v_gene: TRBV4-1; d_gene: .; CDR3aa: CASSQGGGGLSSQETQYF; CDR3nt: TGCGCCAGCAGCCAAGGCGGAGGAGGCCTCAGCTCCCAAGAGACCCAGTACTTC